The clone carrying this T cell receptor beta chain has a handful of counts. The method was immunoSEQ multiplex PCR; TCRdb's version includes in-frame clones alone and lacks a portion of them. Altogether about 100,000 clones are present, 84% being singletons, with the ten largest covering approximately 4%. This sample was included in a study of blood T cell repertoires in COVID-19. The source is a human donor in a cohort sampled during active COVID-19. Sequencing was carried out using peripheral blood.

The CDR3 DNA follows: TGCGCCAGCAGCTTGGGACAGGGGCGGGATGAGCAGTTCTTC. It is translated as CASSLGQGRDEQFF. The chain combines TRBV5-1 with TRBJ2-1; 8 nucleotides align to TRBD1. V lost 0 bases to trimming and J lost 8 bases; unmatched junction nucleotides: 4. This CDR3 comprises 14 residues. CDR1 is SGHRS, CDR2 YFSETQ, per germline.